This T cell receptor beta chain derives from a study of response to subunit inactivated influenza vaccine. This CDR3 comprises 12 residues. After removal of 9 bases from V and 2 bases from J, the junction contained 3 bases not matched to a gene. CDR1 and CDR2 from the germline V gene are ENHRY and SYGVKD. MiXCR was run by TCRdb on the RT-PCR reads, yielding one entry per CDR3 protein. The sample shows a few hundred thousand distinct CDR3 sequences, around 15% of them seen only once. A remark on this clonotype: Its specificity is not known.

Study-wide results and caveats: That few new T cells are recruited by each seasonal influenza vaccination was the authors' suggestion.

Source: PBMCs from blood, taken approximately 13 days after vaccination. This TCR came from a man aged 45-65 years who received an inactivated influenza vaccine. The chain links TRBV10-3 to TRBJ1-1; TRBD1 matches 7 bases. The CDR3 nucleotides are TGTGCCATTCGGGACAGAAACACTGAAGCTTTCTTT. It specifies CAIRDRNTEAFF.